This is a list of T cell receptor beta chains from one sample in a study of blood T cell repertoires in COVID-19. Data came from immunoSEQ multiplex PCR; TCRdb stores just in-frame clones and leaves some out. The sample holds around 430,000 clones, around nine tenths seen once. Material for sequencing was PBMCs or T cells enriched from blood (not recorded which). Every receptor here comes from a woman aged 45-60 years who had recovered from COVID-19. The CDR3 runs from the conserved cysteine through the conserved F or W. The D gene is left open where the match is weak. Some rows have no size entry. The others give once, few or many, or a class for an expanded clone.

cdr3_aa: CASGFVSEQYF
cdr3_nt: TGTGCCAGCGGTTTTGTGAGCGAGCAGTACTTC
d_call: NA
clone_size: NA
v_call: TRBV28
j_call: TRBJ2-7

cdr3_aa: CASSQDRAVSGGYTF
cdr3_nt: TGTGCCAGCAGTCAGGACAGGGCGGTTTCGGGTGGCTACACCTTC
d_call: TRBD1
clone_size: NA
v_call: TRBV2
j_call: TRBJ1-2

cdr3_aa: CASSEVAGGYNEQFF
cdr3_nt: TGTGCCAGCAGTGAAGTGGCGGGGGGCTACAATGAGCAGTTCTTC
d_call: TRBD2
clone_size: NA
v_call: TRBV6-1
j_call: TRBJ2-1

cdr3_aa: CASSLLQGMNTEAFF
cdr3_nt: TGCGCCAGCAGCTTGCTGCAGGGAATGAACACTGAAGCTTTCTTT
d_call: NA
clone_size: NA
v_call: TRBV5-1
j_call: TRBJ1-1

cdr3_aa: CASSPSQRGNEQYF
cdr3_nt: TGTGCCAGCAGCCCCTCCCAGCGGGGTAACGAGCAGTACTTC
d_call: TRBD2
clone_size: NA
v_call: TRBV3-1/TRBV3-2
j_call: TRBJ2-7

cdr3_aa: CASSLEVRGWMNTEAFF
cdr3_nt: TGCGCCAGCAGCTTGGAGGTACGGGGTTGGATGAACACTGAAGCTTTCTTT
d_call: NA
clone_size: NA
v_call: TRBV5-1
j_call: TRBJ1-1

cdr3_aa: CAWSRKQGDPDTQYF
cdr3_nt: TGTGCCTGGAGTAGGAAACAGGGGGACCCAGATACGCAGTATTTT
d_call: TRBD1
clone_size: NA
v_call: TRBV30
j_call: TRBJ2-3

cdr3_aa: CASSLAAGETQYF
cdr3_nt: TGTGCCAGCAGTTTAGCGGCAGGGGAGACCCAGTACTTC
d_call: NA
clone_size: NA
v_call: TRBV28
j_call: TRBJ2-5

cdr3_aa: CASQTGTNNLNTEAFF
cdr3_nt: TGTGCCAGCCAAACCGGGACAAATAACCTAAACACTGAAGCTTTCTTT
d_call: NA
clone_size: NA
v_call: TRBV25-1
j_call: TRBJ1-1

cdr3_aa: CASSIQQGFEQFF
cdr3_nt: TGTGCCAGCAGCATACAACAGGGATTTGAGCAGTTCTTC
d_call: NA
clone_size: NA
v_call: TRBV7-8
j_call: TRBJ2-1

cdr3_aa: CASYSDNEQFF
cdr3_nt: TGTGCCAGCTACAGTGACAATGAGCAGTTCTTC
d_call: NA
clone_size: NA
v_call: TRBV28
j_call: TRBJ2-1

cdr3_aa: CASSPRDRIYEQYF
cdr3_nt: TGTGCCAGCAGCCCCCGGGACAGAATCTACGAGCAGTACTTC
d_call: TRBD1
clone_size: NA
v_call: TRBV9
j_call: TRBJ2-7

cdr3_aa: CASSVADRADNEQFF
cdr3_nt: TGTGCCAGCAGCGTAGCGGACAGGGCCGACAATGAGCAGTTCTTC
d_call: TRBD1
clone_size: NA
v_call: TRBV9
j_call: TRBJ2-1

cdr3_aa: CASSLPENSNQPQHF
cdr3_nt: TGTGCCAGCAGTTTACCAGAAAATAGCAATCAGCCCCAGCATTTT
d_call: NA
clone_size: NA
v_call: TRBV28
j_call: TRBJ1-5

cdr3_aa: CARSLAATGGPTDTQYF
cdr3_nt: TGTGCCAGAAGCTTGGCCGCGACGGGGGGGCCGACAGATACGCAGTATTTT
d_call: TRBD2
clone_size: NA
v_call: TRBV5-3
j_call: TRBJ2-3

cdr3_aa: CASSSKGVAGELFF
cdr3_nt: TGCGCCAGCAGTTCCAAGGGGGTTGCCGGGGAGCTGTTTTTT
d_call: NA
clone_size: NA
v_call: TRBV5-1
j_call: TRBJ2-2

cdr3_aa: CASSPRRGANTEAFF
cdr3_nt: TGTGCCAGTAGTCCGAGACGCGGTGCGAACACTGAAGCTTTCTTT
d_call: NA
clone_size: NA
v_call: TRBV19
j_call: TRBJ1-1

cdr3_aa: CAISGDRSNQPQHF
cdr3_nt: TGTGCCATCAGTGGGGACAGGAGCAATCAGCCCCAGCATTTT
d_call: TRBD1
clone_size: once
v_call: TRBV10-3
j_call: TRBJ1-5

cdr3_aa: CAWSEGQAIEAFF
cdr3_nt: TGTGCCTGGAGTGAGGGACAGGCAATTGAAGCTTTCTTT
d_call: TRBD1
clone_size: NA
v_call: TRBV30
j_call: TRBJ1-1

cdr3_aa: CASSPIGNEQFF
cdr3_nt: TGTGCCAGCAGCCCGATCGGGAATGAGCAGTTCTTC
d_call: NA
clone_size: once
v_call: TRBV3-1/TRBV3-2
j_call: TRBJ2-1

cdr3_aa: CASSLVSGGQETQYF
cdr3_nt: TGTGCCAGCAGCTTAGTAAGCGGGGGCCAAGAGACCCAGTACTTC
d_call: TRBD2
clone_size: NA
v_call: TRBV11-3
j_call: TRBJ2-5

cdr3_aa: CASSLLAYEQYF
cdr3_nt: TGTGCCAGCAGTTTACTAGCATACGAGCAGTACTTC
d_call: NA
clone_size: NA
v_call: TRBV28
j_call: TRBJ2-7

cdr3_aa: CASSDERLAAQETQYF
cdr3_nt: TGTGCCAGCAGCGACGAGCGACTAGCGGCCCAAGAGACCCAGTACTTC
d_call: TRBD2
clone_size: NA
v_call: TRBV3-1/TRBV3-2
j_call: TRBJ2-5

cdr3_aa: CASSGLAGTLGTQYF
cdr3_nt: TGTGCCAGCAGCGGGCTAGCGGGGACTCTGGGTACGCAGTATTTT
d_call: TRBD2
clone_size: few
v_call: TRBV7-8
j_call: TRBJ2-3

cdr3_aa: CASSVTTQGAGELFF
cdr3_nt: TGCGCCAGCAGCGTTACGACACAGGGGGCCGGGGAGCTGTTTTTT
d_call: TRBD1
clone_size: few
v_call: TRBV5-1
j_call: TRBJ2-2

cdr3_aa: CASSLLAGGRETQYF
cdr3_nt: TGTGCCAGCAGCTTACTAGCGGGGGGTCGGGAGACCCAGTACTTC
d_call: TRBD2
clone_size: NA
v_call: TRBV11-2
j_call: TRBJ2-5

cdr3_aa: CASSVQGGVNTEAFF
cdr3_nt: TGCGCCAGCAGTGTACAGGGTGGGGTGAACACTGAAGCTTTCTTT
d_call: NA
clone_size: once
v_call: TRBV5-1
j_call: TRBJ1-1

cdr3_aa: CASSPGTDSPLHF
cdr3_nt: TGTGCCAGCTCCCCCGGGACAGATTCACCCCTCCACTTT
d_call: TRBD1
clone_size: NA
v_call: TRBV18
j_call: TRBJ1-6

cdr3_aa: CASSVTSRVGTGELFF
cdr3_nt: TGCGCCAGCAGTGTGACTAGTAGGGTTGGTACCGGGGAGCTGTTTTTT
d_call: NA
clone_size: NA
v_call: TRBV10-1
j_call: TRBJ2-2

cdr3_aa: CASSYGTGWKQTQYF
cdr3_nt: TGTGCCAGCAGTTACGGAACAGGGTGGAAGCAGACCCAGTACTTC
d_call: NA
clone_size: NA
v_call: TRBV6-5
j_call: TRBJ2-5

cdr3_aa: CASSLAGAMADTQYF
cdr3_nt: TGTGCCAGCAGCTTAGCGGGGGCCATGGCAGATACGCAGTATTTT
d_call: NA
clone_size: NA
v_call: TRBV7-9
j_call: TRBJ2-3

cdr3_aa: CASSGEKGRLEAFF
cdr3_nt: TGTGCCAGCAGTGGGGAAAAAGGGAGGCTTGAAGCTTTCTTT
d_call: NA
clone_size: NA
v_call: TRBV2
j_call: TRBJ1-1

cdr3_aa: CASSLEGATVTEAFF
cdr3_nt: TGTGCCAGCAGCTTAGAGGGGGCAACGGTCACTGAAGCTTTCTTT
d_call: TRBD1
clone_size: NA
v_call: TRBV7-2
j_call: TRBJ1-1

cdr3_aa: CASSLRTVGDEQFF
cdr3_nt: TGCGCCAGCAGCTTGCGGACAGTTGGGGATGAGCAGTTCTTC
d_call: NA
clone_size: NA
v_call: TRBV5-1
j_call: TRBJ2-1

cdr3_aa: CASAPDYRGANRPRRDTIYF
cdr3_nt: TGTGCCAGCGCTCCGGACTACCGGGGGGCCAATCGACCAAGGAGGGACACCATATATTTT
d_call: NA
clone_size: NA
v_call: TRBV9
j_call: TRBJ1-3

cdr3_aa: CASTGGDRAYEQYF
cdr3_nt: TGTGCCAGTACGGGAGGGGACAGGGCGTACGAGCAGTACTTC
d_call: NA
clone_size: NA
v_call: TRBV28
j_call: TRBJ2-7

cdr3_aa: CASSGDTKNIQYF
cdr3_nt: TGTGCCAGCAGTGGGGACACCAAAAACATTCAGTACTTC
d_call: NA
clone_size: NA
v_call: TRBV2
j_call: TRBJ2-4

cdr3_aa: CASSVGGNNQPQHF
cdr3_nt: TGTGCCAGCAGTGTAGGGGGTAACAATCAGCCCCAGCATTTT
d_call: NA
clone_size: once
v_call: TRBV27
j_call: TRBJ1-5

cdr3_aa: CASSQREGLAGGDTQYF
cdr3_nt: TGCGCCAGCAGCCAAAGAGAGGGACTAGCGGGGGGGGATACGCAGTATTTT
d_call: TRBD2
clone_size: NA
v_call: TRBV4-1
j_call: TRBJ2-3